The clone carrying this T cell receptor (beta chain) was seen ten or more times. Its specificity is not known. These data originate in a study of T cell repertoires in cytomegalovirus infection. Whole-study findings and limits: It was HLA-C-restricted CMV-specific TCR beta clonotypes that dominated the response ex vivo. CMV carriers having the relevant HLA were flagged by cumulative public TCR beta family frequency.

The CDR3 consists of 14 residues. V was shortened by 3 bases and J by 0 bases, with 9 bases between the two germline ends. CDR1 and CDR2 from the germline V gene are MDHEN and SYDVKM. TCRdb reanalysed the reads using MiXCR and keeps one entry per CDR3 protein. The sample yields hundreds of thousands of distinct CDR3 sequences, roughly a sixth seen once. This sequence was found in a human donor in good health (CMV status not recorded). Some clones in this sample may be carry-over from other donors' samples. The sequenced sample consisted of PBMCs. The genes are TRBV28 and TRBJ2-7; D uncertain. The CDR3 loop reads CASSFPHRSYEQYF. In nucleotides, the CDR3 is TGTGCCAGCAGTTTCCCCCACCGCTCCTACGAGCAGTACTTC.